This TCR beta chain was observed in a study of early T cells in non-severe SARS-CoV-2 infection. This clonotype came up many times. Each CDR3 protein is one row after TCRdb ran MiXCR on the 5' RACE reads. This table holds tens of thousands of distinct CDR3 sequences, under 4.5% found once. The CDR3 totals 12 residues. Germline V gene sequence: CDR1 SQVTM, CDR2 ANQGSEA. V was cut by 1 base and J by 5 bases, with 8 bases left in between. The material sequenced was whole blood. The sequence was obtained from an adult who was a healthcare worker with PCR-confirmed SARS-CoV-2 infection or an uninfected control (not recorded which). The genes are TRBV29-1 and TRBJ1-2; possibly TRBD1 for D (6 bases). CDR3 in amino acids: CSVEGQEYGYTF. The CDR3, as DNA: TGCAGCGTTGAAGGACAGGAGTATGGCTACACCTTC.